The present TCR beta chain was sequenced within a study of T-cell reconstitution after alpha-beta-depleted transplantation in children. Study findings and constraints: T-cell numbers and diversity one year post-transplant derived largely from freshly generated T cells. Reports say that about two months after transplant, the alpha-beta T cells came out of several hundred graft clones that had expanded.

The trim removed 2 bases at V and 1 base at J, leaving 9 bases unmatched. This CDR3 has 16 amino acids. Germline CDR1 reads DFQATT; CDR2 reads SNEGSKA (reference sequence). Regarding this clonotype: Its antigen remains unidentified.

As it was prepared, the TCRbeta library received unique molecular identifiers. TCRdb re-analysed the PCR reads in MiXCR, keeping a single row per CDR3 protein. The sample shows a few hundred thousand distinct CDR3 sequences, around 27% of them seen only once. This TCR was recovered from a boy younger than two with Wiskott-Aldrich syndrome, due to receive a stem cell transplant. J is TRBJ1-1 and V is TRBV20-1; 8 bases align to TRBD1. The starting material was PBMCs, obtained before TCRalphabeta/CD19-depleted stem cell transplant. The CDR3 here is CSARLMVGTGNTEAFF. In nucleotides, the CDR3 is TGCAGTGCTAGACTTATGGTCGGGACAGGGAACACTGAAGCTTTCTTT.